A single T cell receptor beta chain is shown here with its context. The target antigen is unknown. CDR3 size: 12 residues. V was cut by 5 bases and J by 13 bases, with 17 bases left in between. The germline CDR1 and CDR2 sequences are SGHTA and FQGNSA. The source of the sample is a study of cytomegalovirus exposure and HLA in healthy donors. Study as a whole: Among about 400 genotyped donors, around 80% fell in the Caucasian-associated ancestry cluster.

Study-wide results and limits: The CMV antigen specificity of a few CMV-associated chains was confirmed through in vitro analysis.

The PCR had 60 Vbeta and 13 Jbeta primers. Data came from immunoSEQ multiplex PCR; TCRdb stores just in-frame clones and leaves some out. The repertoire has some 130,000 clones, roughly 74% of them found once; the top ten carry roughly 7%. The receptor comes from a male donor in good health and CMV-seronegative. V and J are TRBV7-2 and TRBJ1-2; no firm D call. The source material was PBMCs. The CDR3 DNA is TGTGCCAGCAGCACCGGTTTAGTCCGGTCCACCTTC. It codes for CASSTGLVRSTF.